Below, 24 T cell receptor beta chains from the same sample are listed, as sequenced in a study of blood T cells in healthy people across ages. Sample-barcoded 5' priming and a J-beta primer mix drove a second PCR of roughly 6 to 12 cycles. One entry per CDR3 protein, called by TCRdb with MiXCR from the 5' RACE reads. In the table there are approximately 780,000 distinct CDR3 sequences, around a quarter of which are singletons. The same data also went into a second study, on T cells of mothers and their children.

Sequencing was done on a sample of blood. The receptors stem from a boy younger than 18 in good health.

This clonotype showed up just a few times. The CDR3 nucleotides read TGTGCCAGCAGCCAAGACAGGCGCTACTCTGGAAACACCATATATTTT. It codes for CASSQDRRYSGNTIYF. The chain recombines TRBV14 with TRBJ1-3; D is undetermined. V lost 0 bases and J lost 0, with 9 bases in between. The CDR3 loop spans 16 amino acids. Germline V CDR1 and CDR2: SGHDN, FVKESK. The full variable domain, in which reference TRBV14 and TRBJ1-3 provide the parts outside the CDR3, is EAGVTQFPSHSVIEKGQTVTLRCDPISGHDNLYWYRRVMGKEIKFLLHFVKESKQDESGMPNNRFLAERTGGTYSTLKVQPAELEDSGVYFCASSQDRRYSGNTIYFGEGSWLTVV.

The chain combines TRBV6-1 with TRBJ2-5, with 10 bases that match TRBD1. The J call is in doubt because the DNA end fits TRBJ2-7 better. This CDR3 region has 12 residues. The V gene's germline CDR1 is MNHNS and CDR2 SASEGT. CDR3 sequence (DNA): TGTGCCAGCTGGGACAGGGGATACGAGCAGTACTTC. Protein: CASWDRGYEQYF.

The chain employs TRBV29-1 and TRBJ2-4; TRBD1 matches at 11 bases. V lost 6 bases, J lost 7 bases, and 5 bases stayed unmatched. The CDR3 is 13 amino acids. The germline V gene encodes CDR1 SQVTM and CDR2 ANQGSEA. In nucleotides, the CDR3 is TGCAGCGTCGCCGGGACAGGGGGTAACATTCAGTACTTC. Protein sequence: CSVAGTGGNIQYF. The full variable domain, with the rest looked up from reference TRBV29-1 and TRBJ2-4, is SAVISQKPSRDICQRGTSLTIQCQVDSQVTMMFWYRQQPGQSLTLIATANQGSEATYESGFVIDKFPISRPNLTFSTLTVSNMSPEDSSIYLCSVAGTGGNIQYFGAGTRLSVL.

This clonotype was observed a handful of times. The rearrangement joins TRBV18 to TRBJ2-5; D gene uncertain. This CDR3 region has 13 residues. V was clipped by 4 bases and J by 5 bases, with 11 bases between them. Germline CDR1 and CDR2: KGHSH and LQKENI. The CDR3: CASSRDGWETQYF. The CDR3 region has the DNA TGTGCCAGCTCACGGGATGGTTGGGAGACCCAGTACTTC.

This chain links TRBV2 with TRBJ1-2, with D tentatively TRBD1 (5 bases). In germline, CDR1 is SNHLY, CDR2 FYNNEI. The CDR3 runs to 13 residues. The V and J ends lost 6 bases and 3 bases respectively, with 11 bases between them. CDR3 loop: CASSTRGDYGYTF. In nucleotides, the CDR3 is TGTGCCAGCAGCACTCGGGGGGACTATGGCTACACCTTC.

This clonotype was seen a few times. The V call is TRBV27, the J call TRBJ2-1; D possibly matches TRBD1 or TRBD2 (6 bases each). Deletions cut 3 bases from V and 7 bases from J, with 13 bases between. Germline V gives CDR1 MNHEY, CDR2 SMNVEV (reference sequence). The CDR3 loop spans 14 amino acids. CDR3 sequence reads: CASSLVGGFNEQFF. CDR3 nucleotide sequence: TGTGCCAGCAGTTTGGTGGGGGGCTTTAATGAGCAGTTCTTC.

This clonotype was counted only a few times. The chain uses TRBV10-3 and TRBJ2-5; D may be TRBD1 or TRBD2 (6 bases each). The V end was cut by 0 bases, the J end by 7 bases, with 15 bases between. The CDR3 covers 15 residues. The germline V gene encodes CDR1 ENHRY and CDR2 SYGVKD. CDR3 nucleotides: TGTGCCATCAGTGAGTCCCCCGGGGGCCCTGCGACCCAGTACTTC. Protein: CAISESPGGPATQYF.

In this sample, this clonotype turned up a few times. V gene TRBV27 combines with J gene TRBJ1-5; 7 bases map to TRBD1. V gave up 4 bases and J gave up 2 bases; unmatched junction bases: 5. The CDR3 length is 15 residues. CDR1 and CDR2 (germline): MNHEY, SMNVEV (reference sequence). The CDR3 loop is CASSSQGRGNQPQHF. CDR3 DNA sequence: TGTGCCAGCAGTTCACAGGGGAGAGGCAATCAGCCCCAGCATTTT.

This clonotype was seen only a few times. This rearrangement joins TRBV20-1 to TRBJ2-1, with 11 nucleotides matching TRBD2. Germline V lookup: CDR1 DFQATT, CDR2 SNEGSKA (reference sequence). CDR3 length equals 18 residues. V was clipped by 0 bases and J by 0 bases; unmatched bases: 7. The CDR3 region is CSARDPGGTSGSYNEQFF. The CDR3 nucleotides read TGCAGTGCTAGAGATCCTGGGGGGACTAGCGGCTCCTACAATGAGCAGTTCTTC.

A few counts support this clonotype. The chain has TRBV28 and TRBJ2-5; 10 bases align to TRBD2. V lost 4 bases and J lost 0; bases outside the gene matches: 20. This CDR3 is built from 21 residues. The germline gives CDR1 MDHEN, CDR2 SYDVKM. CDR3 loop: CASSYPPGTSVKWGYQETQYF. The CDR3 DNA follows: TGTGCCAGCAGTTACCCCCCCGGGACTAGCGTCAAATGGGGTTACCAAGAGACCCAGTACTTC.

The gene calls are TRBV5-5 and TRBJ2-5; 7 bases map to TRBD1. The J call is in doubt because the DNA end fits TRBJ2-7 better. This CDR3 has 14 residues. In germline, CDR1 is SGHKS, CDR2 YYEKEE (reference sequence). The CDR3 here is CASSLYGTDYEQYF. Written as DNA, the CDR3 is TGTGCCAGCAGCTTGTATGGGACAGACTACGAGCAGTACTTC.

The chain is built from TRBV3-1 and TRBJ2-5, with D possibly matching TRBD2 (6 bases). The CDR3 extends over 15 amino acids. V was trimmed by 1 base and J by 4 bases, leaving 13 bases between them. In germline, CDR1 is LGHDT, CDR2 YNNKEL (reference sequence). CDR3 sequence: CASSQGSLSGETQYF. CDR3 nucleotides: TGTGCCAGCAGCCAAGGCAGTCTTAGCGGAGAGACCCAGTACTTC.

This chain joins TRBV27 and TRBJ1-4, with 9 bases aligning to TRBD1. The CDR3 spans 15 residues. Looked up from germline, CDR1 is MNHEY and CDR2 is SMNVEV (reference sequence). J was trimmed by 4 bases and V by 5 bases; bases with no gene match: 5. CDR3 sequence reads: CASSLGTGYNEKLFF. The CDR3 DNA follows: TGTGCCAGCAGTCTAGGGACAGGGTATAATGAAAAACTGTTTTTT.

The chain is built from TRBV6-5 and TRBJ1-5; a possible D gene is TRBD1 (5 bases). The CDR3 runs to 15 residues. Trimming cost V 0 bases and J 7 bases, with 13 bases left between them. Germline lookup yields CDR1 MNHEY and CDR2 SVGAGI. CDR3 bases: TGTGCCAGCAGTTACTCCTTTACGGGGGGACAGCCCCAGCATTTT. It yields the protein CASSYSFTGGQPQHF.

The chain employs TRBV20-1 and TRBJ1-6, with D hard to call. The CDR3 runs to 16 residues. CDR1 is DFQATT, CDR2 SNEGSKA, per germline (reference sequence). Deletions cut 3 bases from V and 0 bases from J, with 12 bases between. The CDR3 loop reads CSASRAVGSYNSPLHF. The CDR3 DNA reads as TGCAGTGCTAGCCGCGCGGTGGGCTCCTATAATTCACCCCTCCACTTT.

The V call is TRBV4-1, the J call TRBJ1-6; 7 bases match TRBD1. Germline assignment: CDR1 MGHRA and CDR2 YSYEKL. The V gene end was trimmed by 3 bases and the J gene end by 0 bases; junction bases not matched to a gene: 11. CDR3 length: 19 residues. The CDR3 sequence: CASSHPRVGQSSYNSPLHF. DNA for the CDR3: TGCGCCAGCAGCCATCCCCGGGTGGGACAGAGCTCCTATAATTCACCCCTCCACTTT.

This clonotype was seen a handful of times. V is TRBV9 and J is TRBJ2-5; 7 bases line up with TRBD2. The last part of the DNA fits TRBJ2-1 better; the J call may be wrong. From germline, CDR1 is SGDLS and CDR2 YYNGEE. The CDR3 is 15 residues long. CDR3 loop: CASSVSGDYYNEQFF. Written as DNA, the CDR3 is TGTGCCAGCAGCGTCAGCGGGGACTACTACAATGAGCAGTTCTTC.

A remark on this clonotype: The germline gene is not matched at one end of the junction; a read error may be the cause. The V gene is TRBV7-9, the J gene TRBJ1-6; D ambiguous. The CDR3 contains 12 residues. The V gene's germline CDR1 is SEHNR and CDR2 FQNEAQ (reference sequence). CDR3 in DNA: TGTGCCGGCAGCTTAGATGATTCACCCCTCCACTTT. This codes for CAGSLDDSPLHF.

The chain employs TRBV6-5 and TRBJ2-1; 10 bases align to TRBD1. Trimming at V came to 7 bases and at J to 2 bases, leaving 8 bases not matched to a gene. Germline CDR1 and CDR2: MNHEY and SVGAGI. This CDR3 comprises 16 residues. The CDR3: CASILTTGGAYNEQFF. CDR3 bases: TGTGCCAGCATTCTCACGACAGGGGGCGCCTACAATGAGCAGTTCTTC.

The rearrangement links TRBV7-9 to TRBJ1-2; no reliable D call. V lost 2 bases and J 5 bases, leaving 12 bases between the germline ends. The CDR3 runs 14 residues. From germline, CDR1 is SEHNR and CDR2 FQNEAQ (reference sequence). CDR3 loop: CASSLLDGRYGYTF. Written as DNA, the CDR3 is TGTGCCAGCAGCTTATTGGACGGGAGATATGGCTACACCTTC. Drawing the rest from reference TRBV7-9 and TRBJ1-2, the complete variable domain is DTGVSQNPRHKITKRGQNVTFRCDPISEHNRLYWYRQTLGQGPEFLTYFQNEAQLEKSRLLSDRFSAERPKGSFSTLEIQRTEQGDSAMYLCASSLLDGRYGYTFGSGTRLTVV.

A few counts support this clonotype. The V and J genes are TRBV18 and TRBJ1-5; D remains ambiguous. The CDR3 has 15 amino acids. V lost 3 bases, J lost 6 bases, and 15 bases lay in between. The germline V gene encodes CDR1 KGHSH and CDR2 LQKENI. Here the CDR3 reads CASSPSGWVRQPQHF. The CDR3, as DNA: TGTGCCAGCTCACCTTCGGGGTGGGTCCGTCAGCCCCAGCATTTT. The variable domain in full, completed from reference TRBV18 and TRBJ1-5, reads NAGVMQNPRHLVRRRGQEARLRCSPMKGHSHVYWYRQLPEEGLKFMVYLQKENIIDESGMPKERFSAEFPKEGPSILRIQQVVRGDSAAYFCASSPSGWVRQPQHFGDGTRLSIL.

This clonotype occurred a few times. This chain joins TRBV29-1 and TRBJ2-4; D might be TRBD1 or TRBD2, each matching 5 bases. Trimming shortened V by 4 bases and J by 12 bases, and 19 bases separated the two germline ends. This CDR3 has 13 amino acids. Looked up from germline, CDR1 is SQVTM and CDR2 is ANQGSEA. The CDR3 is CSVVGRLTGAQYF. The DNA of the CDR3 is TGCAGCGTTGTGGGCAGGCTGACCGGGGCTCAGTACTTC.

This clonotype was seen a few times. The V and J genes are TRBV10-3 and TRBJ2-3; the match to TRBD2 covers 8 bases. V shed 6 bases, J shed 4 bases, and the junction held 6 bases outside the gene matches. In germline, CDR1 is ENHRY, CDR2 SYGVKD. The CDR3 loop spans 14 amino acids. The CDR3 nucleotides read TGTGCCATCAGCTCGGGACTAGAGCCAGATACGCAGTATTTT. Amino acid sequence: CAISSGLEPDTQYF.

This clonotype showed up just a few times. This chain uses TRBV5-1 with TRBJ2-7; 9 bases map to TRBD1. There are 14 residues in the CDR3. The trim removed 3 bases at V and 5 bases at J, leaving 6 bases unmatched. The germline gives CDR1 SGHRS, CDR2 YFSETQ. As DNA, the CDR3 is TGCGCCAGCAGCTCTGGGACAGGGAGCCACGAGCAGTACTTC. Its protein product is CASSSGTGSHEQYF.